A selection of T cell receptor beta chains follows, all from one sample in a study of shared clonotypes between healthy human individuals. Using immunoSEQ multiplex PCR, the repertoire was profiled, and TCRdb retains in-frame clones only, with some absent. The sample includes roughly 2,000,000 clones, just over 90% seen only once; the top ten take about 1.6%. Sequenced: naive CD8+ T cells from PBMCs. All receptors derive from a man between 18 and 35 years old in good health. Some clones in this sample may be carry-over from other donors' samples. Both conserved end residues are part of each CDR3. A D gene is named only where the DNA matches it firmly. Clone size, where shown, is once, few, many, or a class for clones that have expanded.

j_gene: TRBJ2-1; v_gene: TRBV10-1; abundance: .; len: 15; d_gene: .; CDR3aa: CASSDFGGLYNEQFF; CDR3nt: TGCGCCAGCAGTGATTTTGGGGGACTCTACAATGAGCAGTTCTTC
j_gene: TRBJ2-7; v_gene: TRBV7-9; abundance: few; len: 14; d_gene: TRBD1; CDR3aa: CASSTRDSSYEQYF; CDR3nt: TGTGCCAGCAGCACTCGGGACAGCTCCTACGAGCAGTACTTC
j_gene: TRBJ2-1; v_gene: TRBV9; abundance: .; len: 16; d_gene: TRBD2; CDR3aa: CASSEAGVARYNEQFF; CDR3nt: TGTGCCAGCAGCGAAGCGGGAGTAGCGAGGTACAATGAGCAGTTCTTC
j_gene: TRBJ2-1; v_gene: TRBV2; abundance: .; len: 12; d_gene: .; CDR3aa: CASKARSNEQFF; CDR3nt: TGTGCCAGCAAAGCTAGATCGAATGAGCAGTTCTTC
j_gene: TRBJ1-1; v_gene: TRBV6-5; abundance: .; len: 13; d_gene: .; CDR3aa: CASRARENTEAFF; CDR3nt: TGTGCCAGCAGAGCCCGGGAGAACACTGAAGCTTTCTTT
j_gene: TRBJ2-7; v_gene: TRBV9; abundance: .; len: 17; d_gene: TRBD2; CDR3aa: CASSPGTSGPPVPEQYF; CDR3nt: TGTGCCAGCAGCCCGGGGACTAGCGGGCCCCCCGTCCCTGAGCAGTACTTC
j_gene: TRBJ2-7; v_gene: TRBV2; abundance: .; len: 13; d_gene: .; CDR3aa: CASSASKSYEQYF; CDR3nt: TGTGCCAGCAGTGCTTCCAAATCCTACGAGCAGTACTTC
j_gene: TRBJ2-1; v_gene: TRBV11-2; abundance: once; len: 17; d_gene: .; CDR3aa: CASSPPKMGTVGNEQFF; CDR3nt: TGTGCCAGCAGCCCCCCAAAAATGGGGACCGTGGGCAATGAGCAGTTCTTC
j_gene: TRBJ2-2; v_gene: TRBV13; abundance: .; len: 14; d_gene: .; CDR3aa: CASSTGHSGGELFF; CDR3nt: TGTGCCAGCAGCACCGGACACTCCGGCGGGGAGCTGTTTTTT
j_gene: TRBJ2-2; v_gene: TRBV10-3; abundance: .; len: 15; d_gene: TRBD1; CDR3aa: CAISNDRVGTGELFF; CDR3nt: TGTGCCATCAGTAACGACAGGGTCGGAACCGGGGAGCTGTTTTTT
j_gene: TRBJ2-3; v_gene: TRBV4-1; abundance: .; len: 15; d_gene: .; CDR3aa: CASSQDNRGTDTQYF; CDR3nt: TGCGCCAGCAGCCAAGATAACCGGGGCACAGATACGCAGTATTTT
j_gene: TRBJ2-4; v_gene: TRBV5-1; abundance: once; len: 16; d_gene: .; CDR3aa: CASSPLAEGGVYIQYF; CDR3nt: TGCGCCAGCAGCCCTCTAGCCGAGGGCGGGGTGTACATTCAGTACTTC
j_gene: TRBJ2-1; v_gene: TRBV7-9; abundance: .; len: 15; d_gene: .; CDR3aa: CASSPRGEHDNEQFF; CDR3nt: TGTGCCAGCAGCCCCAGGGGGGAGCACGACAATGAGCAGTTCTTC
j_gene: TRBJ1-1; v_gene: TRBV11-2; abundance: few; len: 12; d_gene: TRBD1; CDR3aa: CAHRAGGTEAFF; CDR3nt: TGTGCCCATAGGGCAGGGGGGACTGAAGCTTTCTTT
j_gene: TRBJ2-7; v_gene: TRBV2; abundance: .; len: 13; d_gene: .; CDR3aa: CASSSPDSYEQYF; CDR3nt: TGTGCCAGCAGTTCACCAGATTCCTACGAGCAGTACTTC